Following are 21 T cell receptor beta chains from one sample sequenced in a study of quantifying T cell responses using KT2 cells. Study information: RNA was reverse transcribed with TCR alpha and beta constant-region primers.

The cDNA 3' end received a ligated oligonucleotide with a UMI. An equimolar mix of RC1.1 and RC1.2 primed the beta chain across TRBC1 and TRBC2. TCRdb called the UMI-ligation and nested PCR reads again in MiXCR, with one record for every CDR3 protein. Seen here are 60,000 or so distinct CDR3 sequences, about 12% observed once, and the top ten hold around 9.9%. Sequencing was performed on PBMCs spiked with cells of the T cell clone KT2. The receptors here all came from a human donor.

A remark on this clonotype: A much larger clone is a single base away; this may be a read error. The gene calls are TRBV5-1 and TRBJ2-5, with D perhaps TRBD1 or TRBD2 (5 bases each). CDR1 is SGHRS, CDR2 YFSETQ, per germline. V lost 0 bases, J lost 4 bases, and 10 bases lay in between. The CDR3 runs to 14 residues. The CDR3 DNA follows: TGCGCCAGCAGCTTGGCTAAAGGGACAGAGACCCAGTACTTC. This gives the protein CASSLAKGTETQYF.

At least ten counts were recorded for this clonotype. The chain links TRBV20-1 to TRBJ1-5; TRBD1 aligns across 7 bases. Germline V gene data show CDR1 as DFQATT and CDR2 as SNEGSKA (reference sequence). CDR3 length: 16 amino acids. J was trimmed by 3 bases and V by 6 bases; bases with no gene match: 14. CDR3 bases: TGCAGTGCGCCCGATCCCAGGGGGACGAACAATCAGCCCCAGCATTTT. Its protein product is CSAPDPRGTNNQPQHF.

The chain is built from TRBV4-3 and TRBJ2-6; 7 bases are shared with TRBD2. Germline CDR1 is LGHNA and CDR2 is YSLEER. After removal of 1 base from V and 2 bases from J, the junction contained 5 bases not matched to a gene. The CDR3 is made up of 17 amino acids. The CDR3 sequence is CASSQALRGAGANVLTF. CDR3 coding DNA: TGCGCCAGCAGCCAAGCCCTTCGGGGGGCTGGGGCCAACGTCCTGACTTTC.

This clonotype was observed a handful of times. The V call is TRBV27, the J call TRBJ2-7, with D possibly TRBD1 on 6 matching bases. The ends were cut back, 6 bases at V and 5 bases at J, with 17 bases in the middle. The CDR3 extends over 14 amino acids. Per the germline V gene, CDR1 is MNHEY and CDR2 is SMNVEV (reference sequence). CDR3 sequence (DNA): TGTGCCAGCAGGCCGAACAGGGTTCTAAACGAGCAGTACTTC. Protein: CASRPNRVLNEQYF.

This clonotype was counted between two and nine times. This chain joins TRBV7-8 and TRBJ2-7; 8 bases are a match to TRBD2. The CDR3 has 16 amino acids. CDR1 and CDR2 (germline): SGHVS, FQNEAQ. V was clipped by 3 bases and J by 4 bases; unmatched bases: 11. CDR3 amino acids: CASSFGGSGSEYEQYF. CDR3 sequence (DNA): TGTGCCAGCAGCTTCGGGGGGAGCGGGAGCGAGTACGAGCAGTACTTC.

This rearrangement joins TRBV15 to TRBJ2-3, with 8 bases identical to TRBD2. With 0 bases clipped from V and 1 base from J, the junction kept 9 bases outside the gene matches. Germline V gives CDR1 LNHNV, CDR2 YYDKDF (reference sequence). The CDR3 has 18 residues. DNA for the CDR3: TGTGCCACCAGCAGAGAAGGCCCAGATAGCGGGGGCACAGATACGCAGTATTTT. The encoded protein is CATSREGPDSGGTDTQYF.

The table lists this clonotype with a few counts. The CDR3 is CASSLTAGGTDTQYF. The CDR3 DNA reads as TGTGCCAGCAGTTTAACCGCAGGGGGGACAGATACGCAGTATTTT. The chain links TRBV12-3 or TRBV12-4 to TRBJ2-3, with D tentatively TRBD1 (7 bases). The CDR3 has 15 residues. V lost 2 bases and J 3 bases, leaving 12 bases between the germline ends.

This clonotype was recorded a few times. V usage is TRBV5-5 and J usage is TRBJ2-1, with 7 positions matching TRBD2. This CDR3 region has 15 residues. The trim removed 3 bases at V and 1 base at J, leaving 4 bases unmatched. The germline gives CDR1 SGHKS, CDR2 YYEKEE (reference sequence). The DNA for the CDR3 is TGTGCCAGCAGCTGGAGCGGGGATTCCTACAATGAGCAGTTCTTC. Encoded protein: CASSWSGDSYNEQFF.

This clonotype was seen repeatedly, ten times or more. The CDR3 here is CAIRSGTGVETQYF. CDR3 coding DNA: TGTGCCATCAGATCCGGGACAGGGGTAGAGACCCAGTACTTC. The chain has TRBV10-3 and TRBJ2-5, with 10 bases fitting TRBD1. The length of the CDR3 is 14 residues. The ends lost 6 bases at V and 4 bases at J; junction bases unmatched: 5. Germline CDR1 reads ENHRY; CDR2 reads SYGVKD.

The chain couples TRBV11-2 to TRBJ2-5; the match to TRBD2 covers 12 bases. CDR3 length equals 15 residues. V lost 5 bases to trimming and J lost 1 base; unmatched junction nucleotides: 2. The germline V gene encodes CDR1 SGHAT and CDR2 FQNNGV. This chain's CDR3 is CASSRTSGTQETQYF. Here the CDR3 DNA reads TGTGCCAGCAGCCGGACTAGCGGGACCCAAGAGACCCAGTACTTC.

The chain uses TRBV7-9 and TRBJ1-4, with 9 bases that match TRBD1. The junction had 9 bases not matched to a gene; V was cut back by 3 bases and J by 10 bases. This CDR3 comprises 15 residues. CDR1 is SEHNR, CDR2 FQNEAQ, per germline (reference sequence). CDR3 amino acids: CASSLRTGDGGKLFF. The CDR3 DNA reads as TGTGCCAGCAGCTTGAGGACAGGGGATGGCGGAAAACTGTTTTTT.

The chain couples TRBV27 to TRBJ2-2, with D possibly being TRBD1 (6 bases). With 3 bases removed from V and 1 base from J, the gap between germline ends came to 9 bases. Germline assignment: CDR1 MNHEY and CDR2 SMNVEV (reference sequence). The CDR3 is 15 amino acids. In nucleotides, the CDR3 is TGTGCCAGCAGTTTCTCGACAGGGAACACCGGGGAGCTGTTTTTT. This gives the protein CASSFSTGNTGELFF.

This clonotype has only a few counts. The chain carries TRBV7-3 and TRBJ2-1, with a tentative D call TRBD2 (7 bases). V was clipped by 1 base and J by 8 bases, with 12 bases between them. The CDR3 is made up of 14 amino acids. The germline V gene has CDR1 SGHTA and CDR2 FQGTGA. CDR3 bases: TGTGCCAGCAGCTTAAGGGGGGGCCAGGATGAGCAGTTCTTC. Amino acid sequence: CASSLRGGQDEQFF.

For this clonotype: Just one base apart from a much larger clone, this may be a read error. This chain links TRBV20-1 with TRBJ2-7; 7 positions agree with TRBD2. In germline, CDR1 is DFQATT, CDR2 SNEGSKA (reference sequence). The CDR3 has 14 amino acids. The junction had 11 bases not matched to a gene; V was cut back by 6 bases and J by 3 bases. CDR3 in amino acids: CSAQTGTIYYEQYF. The DNA of the CDR3 is TGCAGTGCCCAGACCGGGACTATCTACTACGAGCAGTACTTC.

This clonotype showed up many times. The rearrangement links TRBV6-1 to TRBJ2-3, with D maybe TRBD1 (6 bases). The CDR3 runs 14 residues. CDR1 and CDR2 (germline): MNHNS, SASEGT. The V end lost 7 bases, the J end lost 4 bases, and 15 bases lay between the germline ends. CDR3 DNA sequence: TGTGCCAGCACCGTGGGAACAGGGCCAGATACGCAGTATTTT. Residues: CASTVGTGPDTQYF.

This clonotype appeared many times. The V and J genes are TRBV12-3 or TRBV12-4 and TRBJ2-3; 7 nucleotides agree with TRBD1. This CDR3 contains 14 residues. After removal of 5 bases from V and 1 base from J, the junction contained 3 bases not matched to a gene. In nucleotides, the CDR3 is TGTGCCAGCAGTACAGGGGTGGGCACAGATACGCAGTATTTT. This encodes CASSTGVGTDTQYF.

J is TRBJ2-7 and V is TRBV11-2, with D maybe TRBD2 (6 bases). The CDR3 is 15 residues long. V was shortened by 3 bases and J by 4 bases, with 16 bases between the two germline ends. Germline V gives CDR1 SGHAT, CDR2 FQNNGV. CDR3 protein: CASSFTRDSQYEQYF. CDR3 in DNA: TGTGCCAGCAGCTTTACCCGGGACTCCCAGTACGAGCAGTACTTC.

The chain uses TRBV5-5 and TRBJ2-2; D is unclear. CDR1 and CDR2 from the germline V gene are SGHKS and YYEKEE (reference sequence). The CDR3 spans 17 residues. The V and J ends lost 4 bases and 0 bases respectively, with 16 bases between them. CDR3 amino acids: CASSPNFLQANTGELFF. The CDR3 nucleotides are TGTGCCAGCAGCCCGAATTTTCTGCAGGCGAACACCGGGGAGCTGTTTTTT.

This clonotype has only a few counts. V is TRBV7-8 and J is TRBJ2-1; D possibly uses TRBD1 or TRBD2 (5 bases each). Trimming took 2 bases from V and 10 from J, leaving 18 bases between them. Germline V gene sequence: CDR1 SGHVS, CDR2 FQNEAQ. The CDR3 runs to 15 residues. The CDR3 region has the DNA TGTGCCAGCAGCTTAAGACGCCTTCCAGGGAGAGAGCAGTTCTTC. Its translation: CASSLRRLPGREQFF.

This clonotype was observed a handful of times. This rearrangement joins TRBV20-1 to TRBJ2-1, with a possible D match to TRBD2 (6 bases). From germline, CDR1 is DFQATT and CDR2 SNEGSKA (reference sequence). With 6 bases removed from V and 3 bases from J, the gap between germline ends came to 9 bases. This CDR3 is 12 amino acids long. CDR3 in amino acids: CSARGLYNEQFF. The CDR3 region has the DNA TGCAGTGCAAGGGGACTCTACAATGAGCAGTTCTTC.

This clonotype occurred many times. The chain is built from TRBV20-1 and TRBJ1-6; tentatively, D is TRBD1 (5 bases). Germline-derived CDR1 and CDR2 are DFQATT and SNEGSKA (reference sequence). Trimming cost V 5 bases and J 0 bases, with 14 bases left between them. The CDR3 is 16 residues long. CDR3 region: CSAPNRQSSYNSPLHF. In DNA form, the CDR3 reads TGCAGTGCTCCTAATAGACAGAGCTCCTATAATTCACCCCTCCACTTT.